This record covers a single TCR beta chain. In germline, CDR1 is GTSNPN, CDR2 SVGIG (reference sequence). The V gene end was trimmed by 1 base and the J gene end by 7 bases; junction bases not matched to a gene: 10. This CDR3 region has 15 residues. Here immunoSEQ multiplex PCR was the method, and the copy in TCRdb shows in-frame clones only, minus some. Of some 74,000 clones listed, about 95% are singletons. These data belong to a study of control samples from healthy donors and cancer patients. The sequenced sample consisted of blood. The clonotype originates from a woman younger than 45 in good health. The genes are TRBV30 and TRBJ1-5; 7 nucleotides align to TRBD1. The CDR3 bases are TGTGCCTGGAGTGATGTGGGACAGATTACACAGCCCCAGCATTTT. It is translated as CAWSDVGQITQPQHF.